The rows below give T cell receptor beta chains drawn from one sample of a study of blood T cell repertoires in COVID-19. The table came from immunoSEQ multiplex PCR; TCRdb's copy has only in-frame clones and leaves some out. This sample carries roughly 120,000 clones, around 87% of them seen once, and the ten largest clones take less than 9.5%. Sequencing was carried out using peripheral blood. The receptor source for this set is a human donor in a cohort sampled during active COVID-19. CDR3s include the opening cysteine and the closing phenylalanine or tryptophan. Each record gives: D gene, V gene, clone size, J gene, CDR3 DNA, CDR3 protein. D genes are given only for firm matches. Size values are once, few and many counts, or a class for expanded clones, and some rows have none.

-	TRBV19	-	TRBJ1-1	TGTGCCAGTAGTCTTATGAGCCCGGGACAAGGAAGAGCTGAAGCTTTCTTT	CASSLMSPGQGRAEAFF
-	TRBV4-1	once	TRBJ1-6	TGCGCCAGCACCGAAGCCCCCGGGGGCTCCTATAATTCACCCCTCCACTTT	CASTEAPGGSYNSPLHF
-	TRBV6-5	-	TRBJ1-1	TGTGCCAGCAGTTACTCGGGGGGGCGCACTGAAGCTTTCTTT	CASSYSGGRTEAFF
TRBD2	TRBV11-2	-	TRBJ2-3	TGTGCCAGCAGCCCCCCAGGACTAGCGGGAGGGGGAGATACGCAGTATTTT	CASSPPGLAGGGDTQYF
TRBD1	TRBV19	-	TRBJ2-5	TGTGCCAGTAGTTTTGACAGGGGACAAGAGACCCAGTACTTC	CASSFDRGQETQYF
-	TRBV7-9	-	TRBJ2-1	TGTGCCAGCAGCCTGATCGGCAGGGTGAGCTCCTACAATGAGCAGTTCTTC	CASSLIGRVSSYNEQFF
TRBD2	TRBV9	-	TRBJ2-1	TGTGCCAGCAGCGTAGAACTAGCGGGATACAATGAGCAGTTCTTC	CASSVELAGYNEQFF
TRBD1	TRBV5-1	-	TRBJ2-3	TGCGCCAGCATCCAAGGGGACAGGGCTCCGCGGGGCACAGATACGCAGTATTTT	CASIQGDRAPRGTDTQYF
TRBD1	TRBV7-2	-	TRBJ1-1	TGTGCCAGCAGTTTCACCGGGACAGCTAACACTGAAGCTTTCTTT	CASSFTGTANTEAFF
TRBD2	TRBV10-1	-	TRBJ2-1	TGCGCCAGCAGTGATAGCGGGGGGGTAACGCCATCCTACAATGAGCAGTTCTTC	CASSDSGGVTPSYNEQFF
TRBD1	TRBV5-1	-	TRBJ1-4	TGCGCCAGCAGCTTGGCGAGGGGGCAAAATGAAAAACTGTTTTTT	CASSLARGQNEKLFF
TRBD1	TRBV10-3	-	TRBJ1-2	TGTGCCATCAGTGAAGGCCCCTGGACAGGATCATTTGGCTACACCTTC	CAISEGPWTGSFGYTF
-	TRBV2	-	TRBJ2-3	TGTGCCAGCAGTTTACAGGGTACGGGCACAGATACGCAGTATTTT	CASSLQGTGTDTQYF
TRBD1	TRBV6-5	-	TRBJ2-2	TGTGCCAGCAGGGACAGGGTGTCCGGGGAGCTGTTTTTT	CASRDRVSGELFF